Listed here are 30 T cell receptor beta chains from one sample, sequenced in a study of radiation and T cells in renal cell carcinoma. Produced via immunoSEQ multiplex PCR; TCRdb's table is partial and in-frame only. The table shows roughly 150,000 clones, with 87% occurring only once. As for time point: blood 2 weeks post-SBRT. Specified treatment: 15 Gy SBRT to primary tumor, nephrectomy 4 weeks later. The sample was blood, taken from a patient whose treatment included radiotherapy and nephrectomy. These receptor sequences come from a woman in her fifties or sixties with renal cell carcinoma.

This clone was seen just once. This chain joins TRBV5-6 and TRBJ2-7; 9 bases fit TRBD1. CDR1 is SGHDT, CDR2 YYEEEE, per germline. The CDR3 totals 16 residues. Losses at the gene ends were 4 bases for V and 2 bases for J; bases not matched to a gene: 10. The CDR3 sequence is CASSKATGQGPYEQYF. CDR3 coding DNA: TGTGCCAGCAGCAAAGCCACGGGACAGGGACCCTACGAGCAGTACTTC.

V gene TRBV4-2 combines with J gene TRBJ2-3; TRBD2 matches at 10 bases. Germline CDR1 reads LGHNA; CDR2 reads YNFKEQ. The ends lost 0 bases at V and 4 bases at J; junction bases unmatched: 4. This CDR3 region has 16 residues. CDR3 sequence reads: CASSQEWSGGADTQYF. Here the CDR3 DNA reads TGTGCCAGCAGCCAAGAATGGAGCGGGGGGGCAGATACGCAGTATTTT.

The chain recombines TRBV7-9 with TRBJ2-3; 8 bases agree with TRBD2. Germline CDR1 and CDR2: SEHNR and FQNEAQ (reference sequence). The CDR3 consists of 17 residues. J was trimmed by 1 base and V by 5 bases; bases with no gene match: 11. CDR3 loop: CASSPLPSGLGTDTQYF. The CDR3 region has the DNA TGTGCCAGCAGCCCACTACCCTCGGGACTAGGCACAGATACGCAGTATTTT.

This clone occurred once. The rearrangement joins TRBV7-2 to TRBJ2-2; D is ambiguous. This CDR3 has 16 residues. Germline V gene data show CDR1 as SGHTA and CDR2 as FQGNSA. V was shortened by 4 bases and J by 1 base, with 13 bases between the two germline ends. CDR3 loop: CASSSNSRRNTGELFF. Written as DNA, the CDR3 is TGTGCCAGCAGCTCCAACTCCAGGAGGAACACCGGGGAGCTGTTTTTT.

The rearrangement uses TRBV5-1 and TRBJ1-1; tentative D call: TRBD1 (5 bases). Germline V lookup: CDR1 SGHRS, CDR2 YFSETQ. Trimming removed 0 bases from V and 5 bases from J, with 11 bases in between. This CDR3 has 14 residues. The CDR3 is CASSLAAGRTEAFF. CDR3 nucleotides: TGCGCCAGCAGCTTGGCGGCAGGGAGGACTGAAGCTTTCTTT.

The chain uses TRBV19 and TRBJ1-6, with 7 bases lining up with TRBD1. The CDR3 totals 13 residues. The trim removed 8 bases at V and 9 bases at J, leaving 7 bases unmatched. Germline V gene data show CDR1 as LNHDA and CDR2 as SQIVND (reference sequence). The CDR3 DNA follows: TGTGCCAGTTTACAGGGGTACGGTTCACCCCTCCACTTT. Translating it yields CASLQGYGSPLHF.

V gene TRBV18 combines with J gene TRBJ1-1; D gene unclear. V lost 4 bases to trimming and J lost 4 bases, with 10 bases between them. CDR3 length: 13 residues. CDR1 and CDR2 from the germline V gene are KGHSH and LQKENI. CDR3 nucleotides: TGTGCCAGCTCACAGATGGCGCGCACTGAAGCTTTCTTT. Amino acids: CASSQMARTEAFF.

The chain is built from TRBV20-1 and TRBJ1-1; no reliable D call. V was clipped by 0 bases and J by 5 bases, with 4 bases between them. The CDR3 is 11 residues long. Germline values: CDR1 DFQATT, CDR2 SNEGSKA (reference sequence). The DNA of the CDR3 is TGCAGTGCTAGAGAGGTTACTGAAGCTTTCTTT. Translated: CSAREVTEAFF.

This clone was seen a single time. The V and J genes are TRBV7-2 and TRBJ2-7; the match to TRBD1 covers 10 bases. The germline V gene has CDR1 SGHTA and CDR2 FQGNSA. The CDR3 sequence is 14 residues long. J was trimmed by 4 bases and V by 4 bases; bases with no gene match: 4. The CDR3 loop is CASSSRQGAYEQYF. The CDR3 region has the DNA TGTGCCAGCAGCTCCCGACAGGGGGCTTACGAGCAGTACTTC.

The chain joins TRBV19 to TRBJ2-7; 7 bases are a match to TRBD1. This CDR3 comprises 15 residues. After removal of 3 bases from V and 5 bases from J, the junction contained 10 bases not matched to a gene. Germline V gene lookup returns CDR1 LNHDA and CDR2 SQIVND (reference sequence). CDR3 DNA sequence: TGTGCCAGTAGTATTGGGGCAGGGGGTTTCGACGAGCAGTACTTC. Protein: CASSIGAGGFDEQYF.

This clone was recorded once. The V call is TRBV29-1, the J call TRBJ1-2; D gene uncertain. Germline V gene sequence: CDR1 SQVTM, CDR2 ANQGSEA. Trimming cost V 2 bases and J 4 bases, with 8 bases left between them. CDR3 length: 12 amino acids. Here the CDR3 reads CSVEYGGYGYTF. CDR3 sequence (DNA): TGCAGCGTTGAATATGGAGGCTATGGCTACACCTTC.

The chain employs TRBV5-1 and TRBJ2-3, with 7 bases identical to TRBD2. Looked up from germline, CDR1 is SGHRS and CDR2 is YFSETQ. V lost 2 bases to trimming and J lost 0 bases; unmatched junction nucleotides: 3. The CDR3 has 15 amino acids. CDR3 DNA: TGCGCCAGCAGCTTCCGCGGGGGAAGCACAGATACGCAGTATTTT. Amino acids: CASSFRGGSTDTQYF.

The rearrangement links TRBV19 to TRBJ2-2; 9 bases are a match to TRBD1. The CDR3 runs 17 residues. The germline CDR1 and CDR2 sequences are LNHDA and SQIVND (reference sequence). J gave up 4 bases and V 3 bases, and 9 bases lay outside the gene matches. CDR3 sequence reads: CASSIFQGQGFTGELFF. The CDR3 bases are TGTGCCAGTAGTATTTTTCAGGGACAGGGATTCACCGGGGAGCTGTTTTTT.

This rearrangement joins TRBV9 to TRBJ2-1; D is uncertain. V gave up 10 bases and J gave up 4 bases, with 9 bases separating them. Per the germline V gene, CDR1 is SGDLS and CDR2 is YYNGEE. The CDR3 has 11 residues. The CDR3 region is CALKEYNEQFF. CDR3 bases: TGTGCCTTAAAAGAGTACAATGAGCAGTTCTTC.

This clone showed up just a few times. The V call is TRBV7-2, the J call TRBJ2-5, with 8 bases lining up with TRBD1. Trimming took 6 bases from V and 5 from J; bases not matched to a gene: 11. The CDR3 extends over 15 amino acids. Germline V CDR1 and CDR2: SGHTA, FQGNSA. CDR3 sequence (DNA): TGTGCCAGCAGACCTCGGACAGGGTCGAGGGAGACCCAGTACTTC. Protein product: CASRPRTGSRETQYF.

This clone was recorded once. This sequence joins TRBV7-2 and TRBJ2-1; D is possibly TRBD2 (6 bases). This CDR3 contains 14 residues. The germline V gene has CDR1 SGHTA and CDR2 FQGNSA. V lost 7 bases, J lost 5 bases, and 15 bases lay in between. CDR3 nucleotide sequence: TGTGCCAGCACCACCGCGGGGTTCCACAATGAGCAGTTCTTC. This translates into CASTTAGFHNEQFF.

The chain employs TRBV7-9 and TRBJ1-1; D is unresolved. V was pared by 2 bases and J by 11 bases, with 12 bases between. CDR1 SEHNR and CDR2 FQNEAQ come from the germline V gene (reference sequence). The CDR3 covers 12 residues. The CDR3 loop reads CASSLTGQVAFF. Here the CDR3 DNA reads TGTGCCAGCAGCTTAACCGGGCAGGTGGCTTTCTTT.

The chain employs TRBV4-1 and TRBJ1-5; no clear D gene. CDR3 size: 15 residues. Germline CDR1 and CDR2: MGHRA and YSYEKL. Deletions cut 6 bases from V and 8 bases from J, with 20 bases between. DNA for the CDR3: TGCGCCAGCAGTCCTTCAGACGGCGGTGGCAAGCCCCAGCATTTT. Its protein product is CASSPSDGGGKPQHF.

This rearrangement joins TRBV7-8 to TRBJ2-6; D not resolved. V was pared by 1 base and J by 3 bases, with 13 bases between. Germline CDR1 is SGHVS and CDR2 is FQNEAQ. The CDR3 consists of 17 residues. The CDR3 DNA follows: TGTGCCAGCAGCTTAGTTCTCGTGGTCGGTGGGGCCAACGTCCTGACTTTC. It yields the protein CASSLVLVVGGANVLTF.

This chain connects TRBV15 to TRBJ1-2; the D is unclear. V lost 0 bases, J lost 0 bases, and 11 bases lay in between. CDR1 and CDR2 (germline): LNHNV, YYDKDF (reference sequence). This CDR3 is 16 amino acids long. The CDR3 nucleotides are TGTGCCACCAGCAGAGATATGAACAGCGCTAACTATGGCTACACCTTC. Translating it yields CATSRDMNSANYGYTF.

The rearrangement joins TRBV19 to TRBJ2-5, with D possibly matching TRBD2 (7 bases). This CDR3 is 17 amino acids long. The V and J ends lost 3 bases and 0 bases respectively, with 17 bases between them. Germline loops: CDR1 LNHDA, CDR2 SQIVND (reference sequence). The chain's CDR3 is CASSIGGGGLYQETQYF. CDR3 nucleotide sequence: TGTGCCAGTAGTATTGGGGGAGGGGGTCTGTACCAAGAGACCCAGTACTTC.

The rearrangement links TRBV7-2 to TRBJ2-7, with D possibly TRBD2 on 5 matching bases. The CDR3 has 13 amino acids. The germline gives CDR1 SGHTA, CDR2 FQGNSA. Trimming shortened V by 1 base and J by 5 bases, and 9 bases separated the two germline ends. CDR3 DNA: TGTGCCAGCAGCTTAGTCGTGAGGGACGAGCAGTACTTC. Its translation is CASSLVVRDEQYF.

The chain links TRBV5-1 to TRBJ2-7, with D maybe TRBD1 (6 bases). The CDR3 sequence is 15 residues long. Germline loops: CDR1 SGHRS, CDR2 YFSETQ. Trimming cost V 0 bases and J 0 bases, with 10 bases left between them. The CDR3 bases are TGCGCCAGCAGCTTGGAAACAGGGCACTCCTACGAGCAGTACTTC. This codes for CASSLETGHSYEQYF.

This clone has only a few counts. The chain carries TRBV6-5 and TRBJ2-1; 8 bases match TRBD2. V gave up 5 bases and J gave up 7 bases; unmatched junction bases: 10. CDR3 size: 15 residues. The germline V gene encodes CDR1 MNHEY and CDR2 SVGAGI. CDR3 sequence: CASSPPRGVRNEQFF. The CDR3 DNA reads as TGTGCCAGCAGTCCTCCGCGGGGGGTAAGAAATGAGCAGTTCTTC.

J is TRBJ1-1 and V is TRBV12-5; no firm D call. Germline V gene lookup returns CDR1 LGHNT and CDR2 FRNRAP. The CDR3 is made up of 14 amino acids. V was shortened by 7 bases and J by 1 base, with 13 bases between the two germline ends. DNA for the CDR3: TGTGCTAGTGTTTGGAGGGAAACGAACACTGAAGCTTTCTTT. Its translation: CASVWRETNTEAFF.

V gene TRBV7-6 combines with J gene TRBJ2-5, with a weak D call TRBD2 (6 bases). With 3 bases removed from V and 4 bases from J, the gap between germline ends came to 12 bases. Germline V gene sequence: CDR1 SGHVS, CDR2 FNYEAQ. The CDR3 spans 14 residues. The CDR3 DNA is TGTGCCAGCAGCTTTGGCGGGGATGGAGAGACCCAGTACTTC. Translated, it gives CASSFGGDGETQYF.

The chain recombines TRBV10-2 with TRBJ2-1; perhaps TRBD1 as D (6 bases). Trimming cost V 2 bases and J 2 bases, with 10 bases left between them. Germline CDR1 and CDR2: WSHSY and SAAADI. The CDR3 extends over 15 amino acids. The CDR3 sequence: CASSEVGAAYNEQFF. The CDR3 DNA reads as TGCGCCAGCAGTGAGGTGGGGGCGGCCTACAATGAGCAGTTCTTC.

V is TRBV5-4 and J is TRBJ2-5; no clear D gene. Germline V lookup: CDR1 SGHNT, CDR2 YYREEE (reference sequence). The CDR3 covers 14 residues. The V gene lost 2 bases and the J gene lost 4 bases, with 12 bases spanning the gap. The CDR3 DNA reads TGTGCCAGCAGCTTTCACGGGTCGGGAGAGACCCAGTACTTC. This codes for CASSFHGSGETQYF. Complete variable domain (other parts from reference TRBV5-4 and TRBJ2-5): ETGVTQSPTHLIKTRGQQVTLRCSSQSGHNTVSWYQQALGQGPQFIFQYYREEENGRGNFPPRFSGLQFPNYSSELNVNALELDDSALYLCASSFHGSGETQYFGPGTRLLVL.

The chain links TRBV2 to TRBJ2-1, with 12 bases that match TRBD2. The junction had 3 bases not matched to a gene; V was cut back by 7 bases and J by 5 bases. This CDR3 is 14 amino acids long. The germline gives CDR1 SNHLY, CDR2 FYNNEI. CDR3 coding DNA: TGTGCCAGCAAGACTAGCGGGGGAAACAATGAGCAGTTCTTC. This codes for CASKTSGGNNEQFF.

The sample holds one count of this clone. The chain links TRBV5-1 to TRBJ1-2, with TRBD1 matching over 7 bases. CDR3 length: 15 amino acids. The trim removed 3 bases at V and 2 bases at J, leaving 7 bases unmatched. CDR1 is SGHRS and CDR2 is YFSETQ in the germline V gene. Written as DNA, the CDR3 is TGCGCCAGCAGCTCGGAGGGACAGACGAACTATGGCTACACCTTC. Translating it yields CASSSEGQTNYGYTF.